This T cell receptor (beta chain) originates from a study of long-term antiretroviral therapy in people with HIV. Treatment for all HIV-infected participants took place in the United States. The V segment lost 3 bases and the J segment 5 bases; nucleotides outside the gene matches: 7. From germline, CDR1 is MGHRA and CDR2 YSYEKL. This CDR3 spans 15 amino acids. Running of the v3.0 immunoSEQ assay took place at survey level. Repertoires were generated with immunoSEQ multiplex PCR, while TCRdb's copy carries only in-frame clones and drops some. The table lists about 16,000 clones, just under 80% of them singletons. Regarding this clone: Its matching antigen is unknown.

Regarding the study as a whole: HIV repertoire CDR3 lengths ranged less widely than those of controls.

V gene TRBV4-1 combines with J gene TRBJ1-5, with 7 nucleotides matching TRBD1. Sequencing used unsorted PBMCs, obtained less than 3.3 years after starting antiretroviral therapy. This clonotype originated in a woman between 40 and 50 years old with HIV. The CDR3 is CASSHNDRVDQPQHF. For the CDR3, the DNA is TGCGCCAGCAGCCATAACGACAGGGTCGATCAGCCCCAGCATTTT.